The source of this TCR beta chain is a study of beta chain features in type 1 diabetes. About the study: Examination spanned 100 million to 130 million sorted cells from all samples.

Comment on this clone: No antigen is known for it.

The CDR3 extends over 15 amino acids. V dropped 7 bases and J dropped 0; count of bases not matched to a gene: 4. Germline V gene data show CDR1 as WSHSY and CDR2 as SAAADI. The isolated RNA, all of it, was reverse transcribed, so expressed TCRB transcripts were what got sequenced. Some clones are missing from TCRdb's copy, which holds only in-frame ones; the method was immunoSEQ multiplex PCR. Among 640,000 or so clones listed, 11% to 15% were seen once. Study-wide results and caveats: TCRB CDR3s from Type 1 diabetes patients were moderately but significantly shorter in all four CD4+ subsets.

Sorting that relied on CD45RO/CCR7/CD25/CD127/CD95/CD27 yielded CD4+ naive, central memory, regulatory and stem cell-like memory cells. All of the sorted populations showed purity greater than 98%. This clonotype originated in a young man with type 1 diabetes. This chain uses TRBV10-2 with TRBJ2-3; 10 bases line up with TRBD2. Specimen: naive CD4+ T cells from blood. CDR3 region: CASTTSGASTDTQYF. The CDR3 coding sequence is TGCGCCAGCACAACTAGCGGGGCTAGCACAGATACGCAGTATTTT.